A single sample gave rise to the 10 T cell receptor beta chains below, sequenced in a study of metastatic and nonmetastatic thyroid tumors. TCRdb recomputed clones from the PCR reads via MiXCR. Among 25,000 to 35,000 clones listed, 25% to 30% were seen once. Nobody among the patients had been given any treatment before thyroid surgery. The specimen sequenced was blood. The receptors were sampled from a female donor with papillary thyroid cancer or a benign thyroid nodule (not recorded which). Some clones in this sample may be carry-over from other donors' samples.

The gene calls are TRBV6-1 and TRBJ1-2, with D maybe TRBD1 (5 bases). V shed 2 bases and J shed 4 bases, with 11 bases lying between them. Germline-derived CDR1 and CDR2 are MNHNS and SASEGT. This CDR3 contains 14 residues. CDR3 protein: CASSEPGGGYGYTF. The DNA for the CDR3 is TGTGCCAGCAGTGAACCGGGGGGTGGCTATGGCTACACCTTC.

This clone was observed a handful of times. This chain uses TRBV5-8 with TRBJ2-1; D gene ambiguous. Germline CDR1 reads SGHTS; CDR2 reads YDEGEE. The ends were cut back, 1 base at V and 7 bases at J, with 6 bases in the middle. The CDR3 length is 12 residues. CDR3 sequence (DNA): TGTGCCAGCAGCTTGTTGGGTAATGAGCAGTTCTTC. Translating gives CASSLLGNEQFF.

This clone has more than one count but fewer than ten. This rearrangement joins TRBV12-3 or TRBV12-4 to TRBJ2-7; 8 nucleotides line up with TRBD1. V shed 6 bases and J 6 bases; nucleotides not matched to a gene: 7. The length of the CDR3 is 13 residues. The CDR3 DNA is TGTGCCAGCAGAGGGGGACAGGCTGGCGAGCAGTACTTC. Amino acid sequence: CASRGGQAGEQYF.

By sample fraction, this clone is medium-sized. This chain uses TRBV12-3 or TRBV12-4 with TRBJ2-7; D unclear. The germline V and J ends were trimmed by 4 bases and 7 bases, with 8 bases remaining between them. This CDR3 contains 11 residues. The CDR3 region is CASSSSMEQYF. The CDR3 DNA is TGTGCCAGCAGTTCCAGTATGGAGCAGTACTTC.

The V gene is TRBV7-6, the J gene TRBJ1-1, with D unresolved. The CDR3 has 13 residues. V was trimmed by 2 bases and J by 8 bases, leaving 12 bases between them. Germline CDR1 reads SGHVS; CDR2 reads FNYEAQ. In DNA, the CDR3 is TGTGCCAGCAGCTTAATAGGCCCACAGGAAGCTTTCTTT. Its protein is CASSLIGPQEAFF.

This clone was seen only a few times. CDR3 loop: CASSGTSGSGEQFF. CDR3 bases: TGTGCCAGCAGCGGGACTAGCGGGAGTGGTGAGCAGTTCTTC. This sequence joins TRBV6-1 and TRBJ2-1; 14 nucleotides match TRBD2. The CDR3 length is 14 residues. The ends lost 6 bases at V and 9 bases at J; junction bases unmatched: 4. Germline values: CDR1 MNHNS, CDR2 SASEGT.

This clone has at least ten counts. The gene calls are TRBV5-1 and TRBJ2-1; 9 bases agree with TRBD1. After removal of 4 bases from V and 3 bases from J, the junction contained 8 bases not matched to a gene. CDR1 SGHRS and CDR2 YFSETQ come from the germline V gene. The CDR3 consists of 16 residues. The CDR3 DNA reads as TGCGCCAGCAGCATAGGACAGGGGACTAACTACAATGAGCAGTTCTTC. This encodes CASSIGQGTNYNEQFF.

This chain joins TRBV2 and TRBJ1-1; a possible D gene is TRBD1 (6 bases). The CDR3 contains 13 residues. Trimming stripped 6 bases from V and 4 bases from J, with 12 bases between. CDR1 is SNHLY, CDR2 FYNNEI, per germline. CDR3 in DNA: TGTGCCAGCAGCCAAGGGGGAAGCACTGAAGCTTTCTTT. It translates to CASSQGGSTEAFF.

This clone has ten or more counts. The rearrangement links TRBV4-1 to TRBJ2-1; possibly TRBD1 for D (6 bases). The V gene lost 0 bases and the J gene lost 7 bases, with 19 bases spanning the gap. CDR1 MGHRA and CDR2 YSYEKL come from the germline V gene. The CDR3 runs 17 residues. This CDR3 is CASSQEGGSGVRNEQFF. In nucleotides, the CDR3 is TGCGCCAGCAGCCAAGAAGGTGGGTCAGGGGTTCGGAATGAGCAGTTCTTC.

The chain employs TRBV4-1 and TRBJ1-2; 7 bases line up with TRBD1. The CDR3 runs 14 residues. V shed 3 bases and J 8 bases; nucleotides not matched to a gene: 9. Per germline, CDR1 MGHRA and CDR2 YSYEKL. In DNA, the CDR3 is TGCGCCAGCAGCCATCCCGACAGGGAGGGAGGCTACACCTTC. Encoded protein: CASSHPDREGGYTF.